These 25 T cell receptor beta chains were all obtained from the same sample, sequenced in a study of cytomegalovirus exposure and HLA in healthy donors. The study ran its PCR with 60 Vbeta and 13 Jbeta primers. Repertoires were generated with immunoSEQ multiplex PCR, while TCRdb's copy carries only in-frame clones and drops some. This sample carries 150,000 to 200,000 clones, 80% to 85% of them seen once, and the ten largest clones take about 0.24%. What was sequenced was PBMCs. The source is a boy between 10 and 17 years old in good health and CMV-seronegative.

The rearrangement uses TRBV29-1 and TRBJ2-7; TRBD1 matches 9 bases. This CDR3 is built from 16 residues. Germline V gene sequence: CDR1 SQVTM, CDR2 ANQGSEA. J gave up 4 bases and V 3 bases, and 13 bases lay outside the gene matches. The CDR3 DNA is TGCAGCGTTGATAGGGACCGGGACAGGGACATTTACGAGCAGTACTTC. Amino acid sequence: CSVDRDRDRDIYEQYF.

The CDR3 nucleotides are TGTGCCAGCAGTCCCGACAGGGGGCGTGAAAAACTGTTTTTT. This gives the protein CASSPDRGREKLFF. J is TRBJ1-4 and V is TRBV2; 10 bases are shared with TRBD1. The CDR3 extends over 14 amino acids. CDR1 is SNHLY, CDR2 FYNNEI, per germline. Germline trimming cut 5 bases from V and 7 bases from J; bases unmatched to any gene: 4.

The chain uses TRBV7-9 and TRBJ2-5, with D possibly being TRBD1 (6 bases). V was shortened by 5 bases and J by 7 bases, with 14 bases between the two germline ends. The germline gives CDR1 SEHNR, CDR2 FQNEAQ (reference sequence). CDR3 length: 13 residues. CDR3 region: CASSGRGTGTQYF. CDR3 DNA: TGTGCCAGCAGCGGCAGGGGTACGGGGACCCAGTACTTC.

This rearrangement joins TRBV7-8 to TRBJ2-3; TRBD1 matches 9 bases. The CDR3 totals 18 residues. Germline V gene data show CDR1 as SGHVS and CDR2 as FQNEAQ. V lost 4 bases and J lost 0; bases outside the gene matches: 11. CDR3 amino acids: CASSWDRVAAESTDTQYF. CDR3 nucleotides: TGTGCCAGCAGCTGGGACAGGGTTGCAGCGGAAAGCACAGATACGCAGTATTTT.

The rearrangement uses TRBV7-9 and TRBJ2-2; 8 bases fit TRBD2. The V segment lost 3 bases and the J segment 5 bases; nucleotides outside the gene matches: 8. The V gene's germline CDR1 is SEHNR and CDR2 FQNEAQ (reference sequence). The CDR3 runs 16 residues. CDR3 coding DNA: TGTGCCAGCAGCTTTCCTGAACTAGCGGTAACCGGGGAGCTGTTTTTT. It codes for CASSFPELAVTGELFF.

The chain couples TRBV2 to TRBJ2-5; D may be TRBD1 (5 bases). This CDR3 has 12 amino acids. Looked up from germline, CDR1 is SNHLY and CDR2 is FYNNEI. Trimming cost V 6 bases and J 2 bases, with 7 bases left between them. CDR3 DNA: TGTGCCAGCAGGCAGGGACAAGAGACCCAGTACTTC. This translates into CASRQGQETQYF.

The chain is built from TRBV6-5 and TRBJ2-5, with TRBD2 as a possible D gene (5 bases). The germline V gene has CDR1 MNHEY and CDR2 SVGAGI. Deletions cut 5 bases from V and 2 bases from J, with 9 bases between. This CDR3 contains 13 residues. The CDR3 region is CASSTRVQETQYF. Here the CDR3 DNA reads TGTGCCAGCAGTACTAGGGTACAAGAGACCCAGTACTTC.

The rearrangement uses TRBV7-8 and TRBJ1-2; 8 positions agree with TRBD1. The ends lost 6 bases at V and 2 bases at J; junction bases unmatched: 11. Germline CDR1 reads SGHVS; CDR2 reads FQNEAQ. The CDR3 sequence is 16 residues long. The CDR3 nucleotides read TGTGCCAGCAGTCAGGACAGGGCAAACGCCAACTATGGCTACACCTTC. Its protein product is CASSQDRANANYGYTF.

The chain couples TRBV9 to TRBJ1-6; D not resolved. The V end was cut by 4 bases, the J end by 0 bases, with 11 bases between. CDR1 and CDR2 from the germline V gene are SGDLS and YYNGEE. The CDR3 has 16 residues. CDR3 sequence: CASSPWTNSYNSPLHF. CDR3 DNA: TGTGCCAGCAGCCCATGGACTAACTCCTATAATTCACCCCTCCACTTT. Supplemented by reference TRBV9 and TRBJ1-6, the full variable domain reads DSGVTQTPKHLITATGQRVTLRCSPRSGDLSVYWYQQSLDQGLQFLIQYYNGEERAKGNILERFSAQQFPDLHSELNLSSLELGDSALYFCASSPWTNSYNSPLHFGNGTRLTVT.

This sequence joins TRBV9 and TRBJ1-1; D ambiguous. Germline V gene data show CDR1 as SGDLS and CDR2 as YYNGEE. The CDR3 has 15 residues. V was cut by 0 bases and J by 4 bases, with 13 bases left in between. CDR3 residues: CASSVGTLGGTEAFF. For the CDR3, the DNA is TGTGCCAGCAGCGTAGGCACCTTAGGAGGCACTGAAGCTTTCTTT.

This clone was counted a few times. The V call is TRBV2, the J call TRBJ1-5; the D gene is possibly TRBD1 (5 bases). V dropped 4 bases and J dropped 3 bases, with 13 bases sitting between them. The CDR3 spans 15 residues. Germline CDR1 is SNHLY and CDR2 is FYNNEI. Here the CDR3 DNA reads TGTGCCAGCAGTGCGGAGGGGCTTCACAATCAGCCCCAGCATTTT. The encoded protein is CASSAEGLHNQPQHF.

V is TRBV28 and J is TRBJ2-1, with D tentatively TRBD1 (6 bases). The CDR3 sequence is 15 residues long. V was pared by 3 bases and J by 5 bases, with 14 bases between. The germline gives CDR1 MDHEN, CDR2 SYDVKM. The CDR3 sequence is CASSFGGAGNNEQFF. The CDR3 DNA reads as TGTGCCAGCAGTTTTGGGGGCGCGGGTAACAATGAGCAGTTCTTC. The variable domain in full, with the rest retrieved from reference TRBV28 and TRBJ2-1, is DVKVTQSSRYLVKRTGEKVFLECVQDMDHENMFWYRQDPGLGLRLIYFSYDVKMKEKGDIPEGYSVSREKKERFSLILESASTNQTSMYLCASSFGGAGNNEQFFGPGTRLTVL.

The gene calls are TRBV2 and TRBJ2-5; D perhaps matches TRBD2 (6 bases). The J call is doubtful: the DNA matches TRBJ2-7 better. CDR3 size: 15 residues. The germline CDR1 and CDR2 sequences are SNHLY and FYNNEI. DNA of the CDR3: TGTGCCAGCAGTCGGGGGACGTATGAAACCTACGAGCAGTACTTC. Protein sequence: CASSRGTYETYEQYF.

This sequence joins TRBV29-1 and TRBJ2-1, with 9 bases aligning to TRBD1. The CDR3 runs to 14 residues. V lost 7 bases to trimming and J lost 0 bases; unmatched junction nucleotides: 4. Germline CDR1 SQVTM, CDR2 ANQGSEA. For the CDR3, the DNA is TGCAGCGAAATGGACAGGGGCTCCTACAATGAGCAGTTCTTC. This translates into CSEMDRGSYNEQFF.

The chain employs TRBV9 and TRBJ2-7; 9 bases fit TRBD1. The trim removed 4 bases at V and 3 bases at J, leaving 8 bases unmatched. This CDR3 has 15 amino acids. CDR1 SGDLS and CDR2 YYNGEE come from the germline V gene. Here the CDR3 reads CASSPNPGQGYEQYF. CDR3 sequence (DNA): TGTGCCAGCAGCCCAAATCCGGGACAGGGCTACGAGCAGTACTTC.

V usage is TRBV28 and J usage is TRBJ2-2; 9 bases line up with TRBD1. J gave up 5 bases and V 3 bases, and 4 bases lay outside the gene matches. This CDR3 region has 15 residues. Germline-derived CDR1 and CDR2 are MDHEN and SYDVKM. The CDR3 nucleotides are TGTGCCAGCAGTTTCCCCGGGACAGGGACCGGGGAGCTGTTTTTT. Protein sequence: CASSFPGTGTGELFF. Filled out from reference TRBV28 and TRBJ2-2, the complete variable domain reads DVKVTQSSRYLVKRTGEKVFLECVQDMDHENMFWYRQDPGLGLRLIYFSYDVKMKEKGDIPEGYSVSREKKERFSLILESASTNQTSMYLCASSFPGTGTGELFFGEGSRLTVL.

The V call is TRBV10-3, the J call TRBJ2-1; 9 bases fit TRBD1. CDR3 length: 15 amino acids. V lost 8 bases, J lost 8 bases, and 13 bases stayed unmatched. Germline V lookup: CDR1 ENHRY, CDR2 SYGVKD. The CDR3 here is CAIWDKDRGRYEQFF. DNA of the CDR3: TGTGCCATCTGGGATAAGGACAGGGGCAGATATGAGCAGTTCTTC.

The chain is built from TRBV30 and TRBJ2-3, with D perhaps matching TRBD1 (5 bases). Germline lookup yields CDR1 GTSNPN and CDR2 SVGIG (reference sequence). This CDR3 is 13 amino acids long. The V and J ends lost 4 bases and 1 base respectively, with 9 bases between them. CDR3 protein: CAWTEGGTDTQYF. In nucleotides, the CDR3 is TGTGCCTGGACAGAAGGGGGCACAGATACGCAGTATTTT.

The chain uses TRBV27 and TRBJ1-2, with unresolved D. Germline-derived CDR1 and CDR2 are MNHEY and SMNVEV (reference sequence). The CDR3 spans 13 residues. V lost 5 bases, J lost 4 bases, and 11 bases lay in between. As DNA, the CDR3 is TGTGCCAGCAGTCAAGACGGGTTCTATGGCTACACCTTC. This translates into CASSQDGFYGYTF.

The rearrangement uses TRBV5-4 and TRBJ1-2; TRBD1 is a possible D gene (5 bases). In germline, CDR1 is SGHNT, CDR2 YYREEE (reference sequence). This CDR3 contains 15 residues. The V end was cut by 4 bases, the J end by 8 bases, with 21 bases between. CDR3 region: CASSPSGTPGEGYTF. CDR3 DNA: TGTGCCAGCAGCCCTTCCGGGACTCCCGGTGAGGGCTACACCTTC.

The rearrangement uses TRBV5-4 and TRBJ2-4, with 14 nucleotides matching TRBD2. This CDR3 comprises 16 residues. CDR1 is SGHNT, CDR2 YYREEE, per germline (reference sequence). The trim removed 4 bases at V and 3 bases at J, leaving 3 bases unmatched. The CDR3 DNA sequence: TGTGCCAGCAGCAAGGGACTAGCGGGGGACAAAAACATTCAGTACTTC. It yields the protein CASSKGLAGDKNIQYF.

The CDR3 DNA reads TGTGCCAGCAGCTTAGCGGGGCTCTCCTACGAGCAGTACTTC. The encoded protein is CASSLAGLSYEQYF. The chain joins TRBV7-9 to TRBJ2-7; possibly TRBD1 for D (5 bases). V shed 0 bases and J shed 0 bases, with 6 bases lying between them. Per the germline V gene, CDR1 is SEHNR and CDR2 is FQNEAQ (reference sequence). This CDR3 is 14 amino acids long.

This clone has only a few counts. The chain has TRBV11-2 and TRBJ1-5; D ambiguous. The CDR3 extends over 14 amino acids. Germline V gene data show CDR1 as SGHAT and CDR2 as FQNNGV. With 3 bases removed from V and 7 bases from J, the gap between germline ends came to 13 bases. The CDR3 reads CASSLLRPGQPQHF. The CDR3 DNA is TGTGCCAGCAGCTTGTTGAGACCGGGGCAGCCCCAGCATTTT.

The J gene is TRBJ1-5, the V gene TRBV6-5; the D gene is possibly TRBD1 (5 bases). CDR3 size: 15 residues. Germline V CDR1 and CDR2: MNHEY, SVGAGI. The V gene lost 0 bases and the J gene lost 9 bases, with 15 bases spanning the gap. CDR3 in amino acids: CASSYSTQGAWPQHF. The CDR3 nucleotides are TGTGCCAGCAGTTACTCGACCCAGGGCGCATGGCCCCAGCATTTT.

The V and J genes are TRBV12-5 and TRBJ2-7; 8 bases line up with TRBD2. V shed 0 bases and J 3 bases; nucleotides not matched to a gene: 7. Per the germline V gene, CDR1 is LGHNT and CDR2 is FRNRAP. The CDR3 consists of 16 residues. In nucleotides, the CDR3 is TGTGCTAGTGGTTTGGTGTCTAGCGGGCCCCTCTACGAGCAGTACTTC. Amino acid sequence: CASGLVSSGPLYEQYF.